This entry lists 18 T cell receptor beta chains sequenced from one sample in a study of T cell responses to AZD1222 COVID-19 vaccine. Libraries were prepared by immunoSEQ multiplex PCR; TCRdb keeps only in-frame clonotypes and omits some of them. The sample includes more than 100,000 clones, approximately 88% of them seen just once. Material: peripheral blood, obtained on day 0 of AZD1222 vaccination. These receptor sequences come from an adult in good health.

This sequence joins TRBV7-2 and TRBJ2-4; 7 bases are a match to TRBD2. With V trimmed by 5 bases and J by 1 base, 8 bases remained unmatched. Germline V gene sequence: CDR1 SGHTA, CDR2 FQGNSA. CDR3 length: 16 residues. CDR3 amino acids: CASSLGAGVAKNIQYF. For the CDR3, the DNA is TGTGCCAGCAGCCTAGGGGCGGGGGTTGCCAAAAACATTCAGTACTTC.

Only a few counts were recorded for this clone. The chain recombines TRBV7-2 with TRBJ2-7; 7 bases fit TRBD1. CDR1 and CDR2 (germline): SGHTA, FQGNSA. This CDR3 is 14 amino acids long. V gave up 7 bases and J gave up 2 bases; unmatched junction bases: 8. The CDR3 spells CASNPIGTAYEQYF. The CDR3, as DNA: TGTGCCAGCAACCCAATCGGGACAGCCTACGAGCAGTACTTC.

This clone has more than one count but fewer than ten. The chain is built from TRBV12-3 or TRBV12-4 and TRBJ2-2; D unresolved. Deletions cut 5 bases from V and 8 bases from J, with 9 bases between. The length of the CDR3 is 12 residues. Here the CDR3 reads CASSRATGELFF. The CDR3 region has the DNA TGTGCCAGCAGTAGAGCGACTGGGGAGCTGTTTTTT.

This rearrangement joins TRBV30 to TRBJ1-3, with a tentative D call TRBD1 (6 bases). Germline loops: CDR1 GTSNPN, CDR2 SVGIG (reference sequence). The V end lost 2 bases, the J end lost 4 bases, and 12 bases lay between the germline ends. This CDR3 is built from 14 residues. The CDR3 DNA reads TGTGCCTGGAGTCCAACAGGGTCCGGAAACACCATATATTTT. Amino acids: CAWSPTGSGNTIYF.

The chain is built from TRBV19 and TRBJ2-4; weak D call: TRBD2 (6 bases). The germline V and J ends were trimmed by 5 bases and 0 bases, with 8 bases remaining between them. The germline gives CDR1 LNHDA, CDR2 SQIVND (reference sequence). The CDR3 consists of 14 residues. CDR3 DNA: TGTGCCAGTAGTTTCGGGGGAGCCAAAAACATTCAGTACTTC. Protein product: CASSFGGAKNIQYF.

The rearrangement links TRBV9 to TRBJ1-5; D is perhaps TRBD1 (6 bases). Germline CDR1 SGDLS, CDR2 YYNGEE. Trimming pared 4 bases from V and 9 bases from J, leaving 26 bases between. The CDR3 loop spans 17 amino acids. CDR3 nucleotide sequence: TGTGCCAGCAGCCCCGACCCCCGGGACAAGCACGTTGGGCCCCAGCATTTT. Protein sequence: CASSPDPRDKHVGPQHF.

V gene TRBV5-4 combines with J gene TRBJ2-2; TRBD2 might be the D (6 bases). This CDR3 region has 17 residues. Germline CDR1 SGHNT, CDR2 YYREEE (reference sequence). V lost 0 bases, J lost 6 bases, and 18 bases lay in between. The CDR3 DNA reads as TGTGCCAGCAGCTTGGGTACCGCAGGGAGGAGGGCCGGGGAGCTGTTTTTT. As protein: CASSLGTAGRRAGELFF.

This chain joins TRBV5-8 and TRBJ2-1; D ambiguous. V dropped 4 bases and J dropped 10 bases, with 12 bases sitting between them. CDR1 and CDR2 (germline): SGHTS, YDEGEE. CDR3 length equals 12 residues. The chain's CDR3 is CASSPPPYEQFF. The CDR3 bases are TGTGCCAGCAGCCCTCCTCCTTACGAGCAGTTCTTC.

V and J are TRBV7-2 and TRBJ1-5; a possible D gene is TRBD1 (5 bases). V dropped 3 bases and J dropped 2 bases, with 11 bases sitting between them. In germline, CDR1 is SGHTA, CDR2 FQGNSA. The CDR3 is 15 amino acids. The CDR3 nucleotides are TGTGCCAGCAGCTTCGGGGGTATGGGCAATCAGCCCCAGCATTTT. Its translation is CASSFGGMGNQPQHF.

CDR3 nucleotides: TGTGCCAGCAGCTTTGAATCAGCGGGCACTGAAGCTTTCTTT. As protein: CASSFESAGTEAFF. The chain links TRBV7-3 to TRBJ1-1; D unresolved. Trimming stripped 3 bases from V and 4 bases from J, with 12 bases between. The CDR3 extends over 14 amino acids. Germline lookup yields CDR1 SGHTA and CDR2 FQGTGA. The full variable domain, in which reference TRBV7-3 and TRBJ1-1 provide the parts outside the CDR3, is GAGVSQTPSNKVTEKGKYVELRCDPISGHTALYWYRQSLGQGPEFLIYFQGTGAADDSGLPNDRFFAVRPEGSVSTLKIQRTERGDSAVYLCASSFESAGTEAFFGQGTRLTVV.

The rearrangement joins TRBV5-1 to TRBJ2-5, with TRBD2 as a possible D gene (6 bases). CDR1 SGHRS and CDR2 YFSETQ come from the germline V gene. This CDR3 is built from 15 residues. V gave up 0 bases and J gave up 1 base, with 10 bases separating them. This CDR3 is CASSLVGGFQETQYF. Here the CDR3 DNA reads TGCGCCAGCAGCTTGGTTGGGGGGTTCCAAGAGACCCAGTACTTC.

This sequence joins TRBV6-5 and TRBJ2-7; D possibly uses TRBD1 or TRBD2 (5 bases each). Germline assignment: CDR1 MNHEY and CDR2 SVGAGI. V was trimmed by 5 bases and J by 7 bases, leaving 21 bases between them. CDR3 length: 15 residues. The CDR3 reads CASSNNGAFPLEQYF. DNA for the CDR3: TGTGCCAGCAGTAACAACGGGGCCTTTCCTCTGGAGCAGTACTTC.

CDR3 residues: CASSESDGRESTDTQYF. For the CDR3, the DNA is TGTGCCAGCAGTGAATCGGACGGGAGAGAAAGCACAGATACGCAGTATTTT. The rearrangement uses TRBV2 and TRBJ2-3; possibly TRBD2 for D (6 bases). Germline CDR1 SNHLY, CDR2 FYNNEI. CDR3 length: 17 amino acids. Trimming cost V 2 bases and J 0 bases, with 15 bases left between them.

With regard to this clone: A junction boundary mismatches the germline segment, possibly from a read error. The chain couples TRBV7-7 to TRBJ2-5, with TRBD2 matching 12 bases. The germline CDR1 and CDR2 sequences are SSHAT and FNYEAQ (reference sequence). The CDR3 totals 16 residues. CDR3 region: CASSSGLAGPSPTQYF. The CDR3 region has the DNA TGTGCTAGCAGCTCGGGACTAGCGGGTCCATCGCCTACCCAGTACTTC.

This clone turned up a few times. The chain recombines TRBV3-1 (or the pseudogene TRBV3-2) with TRBJ1-2; D is ambiguous. This CDR3 region has 13 residues. Germline CDR1 LGHDT, CDR2 YNNKEL (reference sequence). V lost 0 bases and J lost 2, with 4 bases in between. The CDR3 loop is CASSQDKNYGYTF. The CDR3 DNA follows: TGTGCCAGCAGCCAAGACAAAAACTATGGCTACACCTTC.

CDR3 sequence reads: CASSTGGSGNTIYF. CDR3 DNA sequence: TGTGCCAGCAGCACCGGGGGTTCTGGAAACACCATATATTTT. This chain connects TRBV28 to TRBJ1-3; D is possibly TRBD1 (5 bases). Germline V lookup: CDR1 MDHEN, CDR2 SYDVKM. Between the trimmed V and J ends, which lost 6 bases and 1 base, there was a span of 10 bases. The CDR3 consists of 14 residues.

The V and J genes are TRBV27 and TRBJ2-7; tentatively, D is TRBD1 (6 bases). Germline CDR1 MNHEY, CDR2 SMNVEV (reference sequence). Trimming removed 6 bases from V and 4 bases from J, with 10 bases in between. The CDR3 sequence is 12 residues long. CDR3 nucleotide sequence: TGTGCCAGCAGAACAGGGTTATACGAGCAGTACTTC. Translating gives CASRTGLYEQYF.

V and J are TRBV6-1 and TRBJ1-5; no firm D call. Between the trimmed V and J ends, which lost 3 bases and 4 bases, there was a span of 13 bases. Per germline, CDR1 MNHNS and CDR2 SASEGT. This CDR3 spans 15 amino acids. CDR3 nucleotide sequence: TGTGCCAGCAGTGATCGAGGGCAGCTGAATCAGCCCCAGCATTTT. Amino acid sequence: CASSDRGQLNQPQHF.